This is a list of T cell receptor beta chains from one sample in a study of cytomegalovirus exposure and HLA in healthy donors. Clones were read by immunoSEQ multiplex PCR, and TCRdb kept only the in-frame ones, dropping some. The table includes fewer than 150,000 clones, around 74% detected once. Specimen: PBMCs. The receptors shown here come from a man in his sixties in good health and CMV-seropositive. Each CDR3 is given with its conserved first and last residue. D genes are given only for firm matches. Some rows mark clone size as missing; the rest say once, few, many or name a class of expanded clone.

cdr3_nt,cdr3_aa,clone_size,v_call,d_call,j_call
TGCGCCAGCACGGCAGGACAGGAGGGCTATGGCTACACCTTC,CASTAGQEGYGYTF,few,TRBV5-1,TRBD1,TRBJ1-2
TGTGCCAGCAGCTTAGGGTCGGCGGCTAGGTCTGAGCAGTTCTTC,CASSLGSAARSEQFF,.,TRBV11-2,.,TRBJ2-1
TGTGCCAGCAGCCTGGGGACTAGGCGTAGCACAGATACGCAGTATTTT,CASSLGTRRSTDTQYF,.,TRBV5-8,TRBD2,TRBJ2-3
TGTGCCAGCAGCCGCCAGGACACTGAAGCTTTCTTT,CASSRQDTEAFF,few,TRBV4-2,.,TRBJ1-1
TGTGCCAGCAGCGTAGTGGGACAGGGGAAGAGAGAGACCCAGTACTTC,CASSVVGQGKRETQYF,.,TRBV9,TRBD1,TRBJ2-5
TGTGCCAGCAGCCACGCACGAGGGAACACTGAAGCTTTCTTT,CASSHARGNTEAFF,once,TRBV7-9,.,TRBJ1-1
TGTGCCTGGAGTGTTCTCGACAGGGGGCGAGCCCCTAAAGCTTTCTTT,CAWSVLDRGRAPKAFF,.,TRBV30,TRBD1,TRBJ1-1
TGCGCCAGCAGCCAAGATGTGGAGAAGAACACTGAAGCTTTCTTT,CASSQDVEKNTEAFF,.,TRBV4-1,.,TRBJ1-1
TGTGCCAGCAGCTCGACAGGGGACCCCTTCCAAGAGACCCAGTACTTC,CASSSTGDPFQETQYF,.,TRBV7-9,TRBD1,TRBJ2-5
TGTGCCAGTACCCTATCTCCGGGGAATAACTATGGCTACACCTTC,CASTLSPGNNYGYTF,.,TRBV19,.,TRBJ1-2
TGTGCCATCAGTGATAGCACAGGGGCCGACGGGGAGCTGTTTTTT,CAISDSTGADGELFF,.,TRBV10-3,TRBD1,TRBJ2-2
TGCGCCAGCAGCTTGGAGGGGGCGGGGTATGGCTACACCTTC,CASSLEGAGYGYTF,few,TRBV5-1,TRBD1,TRBJ1-2
TGTGCCTGGACAAGGGGATCCTACACCGGGGAGCTGTTTTTT,CAWTRGSYTGELFF,.,TRBV30,.,TRBJ2-2
TGCGCCAGCAGCTTGAGTGCTAGCGGAAGTCAAGAGACCCAGTACTTC,CASSLSASGSQETQYF,few,TRBV5-1,TRBD2,TRBJ2-5
TGTGCCTGGGGTTCTCACCGGGACAGGGGAAATGTAGACACCATATATTTT,CAWGSHRDRGNVDTIYF,.,TRBV30,TRBD1,TRBJ1-3
TGTGCCAGCAGTGAAGTCGGACAGGAGATTCTATGGCAGTACTTC,CASSEVGQEILWQYF,.,TRBV2,TRBD1,TRBJ2-7
TGTGCCAGTAGTCCCGGAGGGACAGCCACTGAAGCTTTCTTT,CASSPGGTATEAFF,.,TRBV19,TRBD1,TRBJ1-1
TGTGCCAGCAGTATGGGACAGGGTTATAGCAATCAGCCCCAGCATTTT,CASSMGQGYSNQPQHF,.,TRBV6-6,TRBD1,TRBJ1-5
TGTGCCAGCAGTGCACAGGGCACCGGGGAGCTGTTTTTT,CASSAQGTGELFF,.,TRBV2,.,TRBJ2-2